These 20 T cell receptor beta chains came from one sample sequenced in a study of blood T cell repertoires in COVID-19. Assay: immunoSEQ multiplex PCR; the TCRdb copy retains only in-frame clones and omits some. This repertoire shows roughly 150,000 clones, approximately 80% found once; its top ten account for about 8.9%. The sample comprised peripheral blood. The receptors stem from a woman in her 50s with acute or convalescent COVID-19.

The chain couples TRBV19 to TRBJ1-2; D remains unclear. V gave up 8 bases and J gave up 2 bases, with 9 bases separating them. Germline V gene data show CDR1 as LNHDA and CDR2 as SQIVND (reference sequence). The CDR3 is 12 residues long. The CDR3, as DNA: TGTGCCAGTCAACGGGAAAACTATGGCTACACCTTC. Amino acid sequence: CASQRENYGYTF.

This clone is a singleton in its sample. This chain joins TRBV28 and TRBJ2-7, with TRBD2 identical over 7 bases. The germline V gene encodes CDR1 MDHEN and CDR2 SYDVKM. The V gene end was trimmed by 6 bases and the J gene end by 10 bases; junction bases not matched to a gene: 6. The CDR3 is 11 amino acids. CDR3 loop: CASRWGRDQYF. DNA of the CDR3: TGTGCCAGCAGGTGGGGGAGGGATCAGTACTTC.

The rearrangement links TRBV6-5 to TRBJ1-4; maybe TRBD1 (5 bases). There are 12 residues in the CDR3. The germline V and J ends were trimmed by 6 bases and 7 bases, with 9 bases remaining between them. Germline V gene data show CDR1 as MNHEY and CDR2 as SVGAGI. The CDR3 reads CASRSQGEKLFF. The CDR3 DNA reads TGTGCCAGCAGAAGCCAGGGTGAAAAACTGTTTTTT.

The chain is built from TRBV19 and TRBJ2-6, with unresolved D. The V gene lost 4 bases and the J gene lost 2 bases, with 6 bases spanning the gap. There are 14 residues in the CDR3. Germline CDR1 is LNHDA and CDR2 is SQIVND (reference sequence). The CDR3: CASSNEAGANVLTF. As DNA, the CDR3 is TGTGCCAGTAGTAATGAGGCTGGGGCCAACGTCCTGACTTTC.

There are a few counts of this clone. This chain joins TRBV4-1 and TRBJ1-1; D remains ambiguous. There are 15 residues in the CDR3. In germline, CDR1 is MGHRA, CDR2 YSYEKL. V lost 6 bases and J lost 4, with 18 bases in between. CDR3 residues: CASSHSGQSSTEAFF. CDR3 coding DNA: TGCGCCAGCAGTCATTCTGGGCAATCGTCCACTGAAGCTTTCTTT.

This clone was seen more than once but under ten times. The V and J genes are TRBV29-1 and TRBJ2-5; 9 nucleotides match TRBD2. The J segment lost 1 base and the V segment lost 4 bases, leaving 4 bases of the junction unmatched. CDR1 is SQVTM and CDR2 is ANQGSEA in the germline V gene. The CDR3 loop spans 14 amino acids. This CDR3 reads CSVGLAGTQETQYF. The CDR3 DNA is TGCAGCGTTGGCCTAGCGGGAACCCAAGAGACCCAGTACTTC.

The CDR3 here is CASSLNRDYTYEQYF. CDR3 in DNA: TGTGCCAGCAGCTTAAACCGGGACTACACCTACGAGCAGTACTTC. This rearrangement joins TRBV7-8 to TRBJ2-7; TRBD2 aligns across 7 bases. Germline CDR1 SGHVS, CDR2 FQNEAQ. V was clipped by 2 bases and J by 2 bases; unmatched bases: 6. CDR3 length: 15 amino acids. The variable domain in full, completed from reference TRBV7-8 and TRBJ2-7, reads GAGVSQSPRYKVAKRGQDVALRCDPISGHVSLFWYQQALGQGPEFLTYFQNEAQLDKSGLPSDRFFAERPEGSVSTLKIQRTQQEDSAVYLCASSLNRDYTYEQYFGPGTRLTVT.

The chain uses TRBV19 and TRBJ1-6, with a weak D call TRBD1 (6 bases). V was trimmed by 3 bases and J by 6 bases, leaving 18 bases between them. Germline V gene lookup returns CDR1 LNHDA and CDR2 SQIVND (reference sequence). The CDR3 spans 17 residues. CDR3 in amino acids: CASSMAGTGIGNSPLHF. DNA for the CDR3: TGTGCCAGTAGTATGGCCGGAACAGGGATTGGTAATTCACCCCTCCACTTT.

CDR3 loop: CASSYRLAGVNEQFF. The DNA of the CDR3 is TGTGCCAGCAGCTATAGACTAGCGGGAGTGAATGAGCAGTTCTTC. The J gene is TRBJ2-1, the V gene TRBV14, with TRBD2 identical over 12 bases. In germline, CDR1 is SGHDN, CDR2 FVKESK. This CDR3 contains 15 residues. V shed 5 bases, J shed 7 bases, and the junction held 6 bases outside the gene matches.

Written as DNA, the CDR3 is TGTGCCAGCTCACCACCGACAGGGCCGTCTGAAGCTTTCTTT. This translates into CASSPPTGPSEAFF. V usage is TRBV18 and J usage is TRBJ1-1, with 7 bases matching TRBD1. This CDR3 contains 14 residues. J lost 6 bases, V lost 0 bases, and 4 bases had no gene match. Germline V gene sequence: CDR1 KGHSH, CDR2 LQKENI.

The V and J genes are TRBV3-1 (or the pseudogene TRBV3-2) and TRBJ1-6; tentative D call: TRBD1 (5 bases). Trimming stripped 0 bases from V and 7 bases from J, with 19 bases between. This CDR3 comprises 18 residues. Germline assignment: CDR1 LGHDT and CDR2 YNNKEL (reference sequence). CDR3 in amino acids: CASSQDSAGVSENSPLHF. CDR3 coding DNA: TGTGCCAGCAGCCAAGATTCGGCGGGGGTATCAGAGAATTCACCCCTCCACTTT.

V gene TRBV14 combines with J gene TRBJ2-3, with 10 positions matching TRBD2. This CDR3 region has 16 residues. Germline V gene sequence: CDR1 SGHDN, CDR2 FVKESK. V shed 0 bases, J shed 4 bases, and the junction held 4 bases outside the gene matches. DNA of the CDR3: TGTGCCAGCAGCCAAGATCTGGGACTAGCGTCAGATACGCAGTATTTT. Amino acid sequence: CASSQDLGLASDTQYF. The full variable domain, its missing parts supplied by reference TRBV14 and TRBJ2-3, is EAGVTQFPSHSVIEKGQTVTLRCDPISGHDNLYWYRRVMGKEIKFLLHFVKESKQDESGMPNNRFLAERTGGTYSTLKVQPAELEDSGVYFCASSQDLGLASDTQYFGPGTRLTVL.

V and J are TRBV9 and TRBJ2-2; 9 bases map to TRBD1. The CDR3 extends over 17 amino acids. Unmatched junction bases numbered 7, after V lost 0 bases and J lost 4 bases. Germline lookup yields CDR1 SGDLS and CDR2 YYNGEE. The CDR3 protein is CASSVALQGAGTGELFF. The CDR3 coding sequence is TGTGCCAGCAGCGTAGCTCTACAGGGGGCGGGCACCGGGGAGCTGTTTTTT.

This chain connects TRBV18 to TRBJ2-4; a weak D match, TRBD1 (5 bases). The CDR3 is made up of 15 amino acids. Germline-derived CDR1 and CDR2 are KGHSH and LQKENI. V was shortened by 6 bases and J by 3 bases, with 15 bases between the two germline ends. This CDR3 is CASSARVQNKNIQYF. The CDR3 coding sequence is TGTGCCAGCTCGGCCAGGGTCCAGAACAAAAACATTCAGTACTTC.

The chain employs TRBV11-2 and TRBJ2-3; D might be TRBD2 (6 bases). Trimming removed 2 bases from V and 0 bases from J, with 15 bases in between. Germline lookup yields CDR1 SGHAT and CDR2 FQNNGV. The CDR3 loop spans 17 amino acids. CDR3: CASSLRFGGTSTDTQYF. Here the CDR3 DNA reads TGTGCCAGCAGCTTAAGGTTTGGCGGGACTAGCACAGATACGCAGTATTTT.

V and J are TRBV4-2 and TRBJ1-1, with 7 bases fitting TRBD1. From germline, CDR1 is LGHNA and CDR2 YNFKEQ. CDR3 length: 17 amino acids. V trimming: 0 bases; J trimming: 0 bases; junction bases outside the gene matches: 7. CDR3 DNA: TGTGCCAGCAGCCAAGAATCGGGACAGCCCATGAACACTGAAGCTTTCTTT. Translation gives CASSQESGQPMNTEAFF.

The gene calls are TRBV15 and TRBJ1-2, with D perhaps matching TRBD1 (5 bases). The CDR3 consists of 16 residues. Trimming removed 0 bases at V and 6 bases at J, with 17 bases between. The germline V gene encodes CDR1 LNHNV and CDR2 YYDKDF (reference sequence). CDR3 sequence: CATSRDRVSRVNGYTF. The CDR3 DNA is TGTGCCACCAGCAGAGATCGAGTAAGCAGGGTAAATGGCTACACCTTC.

The chain couples TRBV3-1 (or the pseudogene TRBV3-2) to TRBJ2-4; tentatively, D is TRBD1 (6 bases). Germline V gene data show CDR1 as LGHDT and CDR2 as YNNKEL (reference sequence). The CDR3 has 17 amino acids. Trimming left V 0 bases short and J 3 bases short, with 15 bases between. The CDR3 sequence is CASSQDLGRGRKNIQYF. The CDR3, as DNA: TGTGCCAGCAGCCAAGATCTGGGCAGGGGTCGCAAAAACATTCAGTACTTC.

This chain links TRBV27 with TRBJ2-7; D is perhaps TRBD1 (6 bases). The CDR3 runs to 11 residues. The V end was cut by 6 bases, the J end by 3 bases, with 6 bases between. Germline V CDR1 and CDR2: MNHEY, SMNVEV (reference sequence). This CDR3 reads CASRQGYEQYF. The CDR3, as DNA: TGTGCCAGCAGACAGGGCTACGAGCAGTACTTC.

This clone appeared a single time. The rearrangement joins TRBV7-8 to TRBJ2-1, with D unclear. Trimming removed 5 bases at V and 0 bases at J, with 11 bases between. From germline, CDR1 is SGHVS and CDR2 FQNEAQ. The CDR3 length is 15 residues. The CDR3 DNA follows: TGTGCCAGCAGCCTCGCGGAACCCTCCTACAATGAGCAGTTCTTC. It codes for CASSLAEPSYNEQFF.